This T cell receptor beta chain comes out of a study of shared clonotypes between healthy human individuals. Trimming at V came to 4 bases and at J to 2 bases, leaving 6 bases not matched to a gene. The germline V gene encodes CDR1 SGHVS and CDR2 FQNEAQ. The CDR3 consists of 15 residues. Here immunoSEQ multiplex PCR was the method, and the copy in TCRdb shows in-frame clones only, minus some. The table has about 600,000 clones, more than 95% seen once. The receptor comes from a woman in her twenties or thirties in good health. V usage is TRBV7-8 and J usage is TRBJ2-7, with 9 bases that match TRBD1. Sequenced input: naive CD4+ T cells sorted from blood. Subset given: CD45RA+ positively selected. In DNA form, the CDR3 reads TGTGCCAGCAGCTCCCTGACAGGGGGACCCTACGAGCAGTACTTC. Its protein is CASSSLTGGPYEQYF. Looking up the rest from reference TRBV7-8 and TRBJ2-7 gives the full variable domain: GAGVSQSPRYKVAKRGQDVALRCDPISGHVSLFWYQQALGQGPEFLTYFQNEAQLDKSGLPSDRFFAERPEGSVSTLKIQRTQQEDSAVYLCASSSLTGGPYEQYFGPGTRLTVT.